This TCR beta chain was sequenced for a study of T cell responses to AZD1222 COVID-19 vaccine. Findings of the study overall: White British ancestry dominated among donors, who included more females, and clonal diversity was possibly underestimated. Only a handful of AZD1222 recipients tested seropositive at baseline. Targets within unmutated variant regions were reportedly found for nearly half of spike-specific TCRs.

A note on this clone: Its antigen is undetermined.

Some clones are missing from TCRdb's copy, which holds only in-frame ones; the method was immunoSEQ multiplex PCR. The sample holds about 140,000 clones, around 90% seen once. This clonotype was sampled from an adult in good health. The sequencing used peripheral blood, collected on day 0 of AZD1222 vaccination.

CDR3 sequence (DNA): TGCGCCAGCAGCCAAGTGTTCAGGTTATCCAAGGTTGAGCAGTTCTTC. Amino acids: CASSQVFRLSKVEQFF. The genes are TRBV4-3 and TRBJ2-1; D gene ambiguous. This CDR3 spans 16 amino acids. Germline assignment: CDR1 LGHNA and CDR2 YSLEER. V was pared by 1 base and J by 9 bases, with 19 bases between.